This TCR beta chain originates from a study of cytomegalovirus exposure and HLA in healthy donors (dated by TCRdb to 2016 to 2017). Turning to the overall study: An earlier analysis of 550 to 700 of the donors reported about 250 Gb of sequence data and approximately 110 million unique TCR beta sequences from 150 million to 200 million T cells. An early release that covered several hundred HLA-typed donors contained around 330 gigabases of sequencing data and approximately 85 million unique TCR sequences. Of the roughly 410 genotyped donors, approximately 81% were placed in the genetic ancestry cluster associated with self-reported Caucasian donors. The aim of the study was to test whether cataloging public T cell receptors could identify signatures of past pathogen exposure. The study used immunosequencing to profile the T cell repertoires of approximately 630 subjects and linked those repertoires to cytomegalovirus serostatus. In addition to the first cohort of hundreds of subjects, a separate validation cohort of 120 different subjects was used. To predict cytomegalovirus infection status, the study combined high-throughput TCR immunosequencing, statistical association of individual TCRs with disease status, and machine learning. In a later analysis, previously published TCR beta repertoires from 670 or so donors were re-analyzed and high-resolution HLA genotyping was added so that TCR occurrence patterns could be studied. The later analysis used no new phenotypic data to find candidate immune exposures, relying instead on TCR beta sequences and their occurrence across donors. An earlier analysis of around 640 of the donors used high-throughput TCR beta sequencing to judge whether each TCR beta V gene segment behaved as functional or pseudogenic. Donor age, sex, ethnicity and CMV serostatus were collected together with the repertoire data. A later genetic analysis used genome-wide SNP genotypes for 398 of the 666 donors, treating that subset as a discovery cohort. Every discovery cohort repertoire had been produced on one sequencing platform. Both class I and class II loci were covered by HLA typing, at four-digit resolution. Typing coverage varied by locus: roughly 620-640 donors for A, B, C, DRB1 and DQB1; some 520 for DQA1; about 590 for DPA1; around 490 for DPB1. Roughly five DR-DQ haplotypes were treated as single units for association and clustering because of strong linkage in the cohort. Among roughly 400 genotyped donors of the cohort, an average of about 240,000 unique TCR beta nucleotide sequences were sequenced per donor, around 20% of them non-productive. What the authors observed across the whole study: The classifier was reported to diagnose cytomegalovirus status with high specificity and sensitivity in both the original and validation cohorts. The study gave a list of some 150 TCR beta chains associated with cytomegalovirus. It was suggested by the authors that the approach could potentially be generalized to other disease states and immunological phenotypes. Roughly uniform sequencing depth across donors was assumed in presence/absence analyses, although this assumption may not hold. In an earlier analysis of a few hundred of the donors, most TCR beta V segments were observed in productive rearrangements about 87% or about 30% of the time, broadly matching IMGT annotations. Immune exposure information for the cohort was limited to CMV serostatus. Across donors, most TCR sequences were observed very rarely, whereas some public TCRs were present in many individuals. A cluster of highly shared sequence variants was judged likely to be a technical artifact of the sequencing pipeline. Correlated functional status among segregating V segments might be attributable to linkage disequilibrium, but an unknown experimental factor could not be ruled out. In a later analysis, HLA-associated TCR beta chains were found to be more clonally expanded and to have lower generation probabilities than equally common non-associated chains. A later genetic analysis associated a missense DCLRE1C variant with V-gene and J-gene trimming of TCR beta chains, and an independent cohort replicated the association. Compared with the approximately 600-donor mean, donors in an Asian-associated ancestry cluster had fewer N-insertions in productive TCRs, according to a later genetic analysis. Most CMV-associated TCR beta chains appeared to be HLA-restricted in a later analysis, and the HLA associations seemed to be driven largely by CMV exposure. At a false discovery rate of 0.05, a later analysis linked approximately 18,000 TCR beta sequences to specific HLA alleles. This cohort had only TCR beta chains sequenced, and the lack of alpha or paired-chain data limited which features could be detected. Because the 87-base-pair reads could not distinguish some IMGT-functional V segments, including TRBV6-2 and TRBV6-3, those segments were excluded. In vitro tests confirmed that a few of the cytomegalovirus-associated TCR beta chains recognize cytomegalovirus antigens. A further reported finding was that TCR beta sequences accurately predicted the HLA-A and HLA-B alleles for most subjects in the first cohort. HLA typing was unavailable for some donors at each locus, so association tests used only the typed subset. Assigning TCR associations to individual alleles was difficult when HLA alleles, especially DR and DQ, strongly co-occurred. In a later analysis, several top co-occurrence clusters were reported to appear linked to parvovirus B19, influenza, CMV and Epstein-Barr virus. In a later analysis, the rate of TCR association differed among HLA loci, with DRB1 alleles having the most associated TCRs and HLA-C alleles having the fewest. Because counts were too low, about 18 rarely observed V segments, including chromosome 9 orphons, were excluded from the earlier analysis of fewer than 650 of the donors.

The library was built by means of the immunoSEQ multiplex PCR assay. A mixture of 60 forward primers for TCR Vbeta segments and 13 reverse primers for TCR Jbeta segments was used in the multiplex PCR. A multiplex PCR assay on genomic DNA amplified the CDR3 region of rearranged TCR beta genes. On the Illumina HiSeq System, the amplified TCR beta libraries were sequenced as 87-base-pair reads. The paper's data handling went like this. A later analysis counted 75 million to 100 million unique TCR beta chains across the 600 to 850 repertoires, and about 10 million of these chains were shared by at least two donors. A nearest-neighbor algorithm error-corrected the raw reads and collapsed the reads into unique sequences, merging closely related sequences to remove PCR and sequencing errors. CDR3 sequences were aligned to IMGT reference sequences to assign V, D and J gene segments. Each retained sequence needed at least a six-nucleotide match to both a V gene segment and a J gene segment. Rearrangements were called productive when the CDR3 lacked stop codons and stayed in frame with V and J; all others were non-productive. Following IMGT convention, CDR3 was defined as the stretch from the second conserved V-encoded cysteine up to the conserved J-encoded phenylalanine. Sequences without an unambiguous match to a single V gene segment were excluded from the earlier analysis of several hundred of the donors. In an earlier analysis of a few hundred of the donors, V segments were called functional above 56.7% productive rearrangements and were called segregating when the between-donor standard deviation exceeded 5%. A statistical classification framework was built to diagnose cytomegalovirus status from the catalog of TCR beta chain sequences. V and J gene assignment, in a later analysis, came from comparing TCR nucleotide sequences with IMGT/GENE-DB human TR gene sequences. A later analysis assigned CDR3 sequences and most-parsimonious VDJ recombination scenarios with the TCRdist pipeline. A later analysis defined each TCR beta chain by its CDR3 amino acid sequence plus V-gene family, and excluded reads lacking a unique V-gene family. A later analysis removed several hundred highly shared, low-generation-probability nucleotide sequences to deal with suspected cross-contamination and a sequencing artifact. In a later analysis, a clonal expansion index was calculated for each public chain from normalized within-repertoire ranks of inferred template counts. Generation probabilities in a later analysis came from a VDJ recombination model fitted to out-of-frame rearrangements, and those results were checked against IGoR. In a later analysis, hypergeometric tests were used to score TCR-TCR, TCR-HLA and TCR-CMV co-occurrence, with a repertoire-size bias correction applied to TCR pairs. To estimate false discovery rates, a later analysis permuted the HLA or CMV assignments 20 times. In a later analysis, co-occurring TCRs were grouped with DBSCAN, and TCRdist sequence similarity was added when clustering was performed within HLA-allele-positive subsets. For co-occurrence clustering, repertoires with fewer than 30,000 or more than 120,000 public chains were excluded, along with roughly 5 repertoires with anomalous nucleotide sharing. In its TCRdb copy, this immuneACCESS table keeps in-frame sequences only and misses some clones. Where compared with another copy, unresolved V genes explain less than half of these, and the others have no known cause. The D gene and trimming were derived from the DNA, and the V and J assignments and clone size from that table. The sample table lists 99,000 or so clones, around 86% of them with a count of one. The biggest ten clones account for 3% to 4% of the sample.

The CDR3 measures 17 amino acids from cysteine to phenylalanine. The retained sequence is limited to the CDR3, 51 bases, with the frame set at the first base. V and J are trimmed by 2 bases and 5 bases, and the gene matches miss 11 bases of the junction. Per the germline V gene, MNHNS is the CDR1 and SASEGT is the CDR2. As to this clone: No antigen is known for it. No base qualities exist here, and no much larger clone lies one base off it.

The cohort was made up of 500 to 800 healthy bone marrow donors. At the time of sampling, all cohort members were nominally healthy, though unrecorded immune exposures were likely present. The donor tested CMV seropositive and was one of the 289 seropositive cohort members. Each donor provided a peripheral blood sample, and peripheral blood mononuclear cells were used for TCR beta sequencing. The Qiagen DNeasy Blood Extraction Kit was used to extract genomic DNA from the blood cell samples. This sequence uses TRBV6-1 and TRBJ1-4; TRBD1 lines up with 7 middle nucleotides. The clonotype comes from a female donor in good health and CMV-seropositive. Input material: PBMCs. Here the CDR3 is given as CASSEPTTGVGNEKLFF. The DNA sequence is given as TGTGCCAGCAGTGAACCGACTACAGGGGTAGGGAATGAAAAACTGTTTTTT.